The rows below give T cell receptor beta chains drawn from one sample of a study of OX40 agonist ivuxolimab in advanced cancers. Clones were read by immunoSEQ multiplex PCR, and TCRdb kept only the in-frame ones, dropping some. The repertoire has about 60,000 clones, roughly 87% of them found once; the top ten carry over 2%. This sample comprised CD4+ or CD8+ T cells sorted from blood, obtained in a trial of the OX40 agonist ivuxolimab. The receptors come from an adult with an advanced solid tumor such as melanoma, head and neck, liver or kidney cancer. CDR3s include the opening cysteine and the closing phenylalanine or tryptophan. A D gene is named only where the DNA matches it firmly. Expanded clones get a size class; other rows say once, few or many, or leave the size out.

clone_size: once
j_call: TRBJ2-1
v_call: TRBV18
d_call: .
cdr3_aa: CASSPKNEQFF
cdr3_nt: TGTGCCAGCTCACCTAAGAATGAGCAGTTCTTC

clone_size: .
j_call: TRBJ1-1
v_call: TRBV29-1
d_call: .
cdr3_aa: CSVEPGRMNTEAFF
cdr3_nt: TGCAGCGTTGAACCGGGACGTATGAACACTGAAGCTTTCTTT

clone_size: .
j_call: TRBJ1-1
v_call: TRBV25-1
d_call: TRBD1
cdr3_aa: CASKQGWTEAFF
cdr3_nt: TGTGCCAGTAAACAGGGGTGGACTGAAGCTTTCTTT

clone_size: .
j_call: TRBJ2-4
v_call: TRBV19
d_call: .
cdr3_aa: CASSIAQRPGTIQYF
cdr3_nt: TGTGCCAGTAGTATAGCCCAGCGCCCCGGGACCATTCAGTACTTC

clone_size: .
j_call: TRBJ2-7
v_call: TRBV5-1
d_call: .
cdr3_aa: CASSLGGISSYEQYF
cdr3_nt: TGCGCCAGCAGCTTAGGCGGGATAAGCTCCTACGAGCAGTACTTC

clone_size: .
j_call: TRBJ2-2
v_call: TRBV19
d_call: .
cdr3_aa: CASSTDLNTGELFF
cdr3_nt: TGTGCCAGTAGTACCGACTTGAACACCGGGGAGCTGTTTTTT

clone_size: .
j_call: TRBJ2-7
v_call: TRBV18
d_call: TRBD2
cdr3_aa: CASSPPVSGSTHEQYF
cdr3_nt: TGTGCCAGCTCACCACCGGTTAGCGGGAGTACGCACGAGCAGTACTTC

clone_size: .
j_call: TRBJ1-2
v_call: TRBV18
d_call: .
cdr3_aa: CASSPSFGGGNGYTF
cdr3_nt: TGTGCCAGCTCACCCAGCTTCGGGGGCGGGAATGGCTACACCTTC

clone_size: .
j_call: TRBJ2-1
v_call: TRBV19
d_call: TRBD2
cdr3_aa: CASSRGLAGGEGNEQFF
cdr3_nt: TGTGCCAGTAGCCGGGGACTAGCGGGAGGAGAGGGCAATGAGCAGTTCTTC

clone_size: .
j_call: TRBJ2-3
v_call: TRBV6-5
d_call: .
cdr3_aa: CASSPRRPATDTQYF
cdr3_nt: TGTGCCAGCAGTCCTCGGCGACCGGCCACAGATACGCAGTATTTT

clone_size: .
j_call: TRBJ2-7
v_call: TRBV9
d_call: .
cdr3_aa: CASSLDSRDGSVQYF
cdr3_nt: TGTGCCAGCTCTCTAGATAGTCGGGACGGTTCGGTGCAGTACTTC

clone_size: .
j_call: TRBJ1-1
v_call: TRBV7-9
d_call: .
cdr3_aa: CASSELGRGETEAFF
cdr3_nt: TGTGCCAGCAGCGAACTCGGGAGGGGGGAAACTGAAGCTTTCTTT

clone_size: .
j_call: TRBJ2-5
v_call: TRBV4-2
d_call: TRBD1
cdr3_aa: CASSQAGQDQETQYF
cdr3_nt: TGTGCCAGCAGCCAAGCCGGACAGGACCAAGAGACCCAGTACTTC

clone_size: .
j_call: TRBJ2-6
v_call: TRBV6-6
d_call: TRBD1
cdr3_aa: CASSHPTGPGANVLTF
cdr3_nt: TGTGCCAGCAGCCATCCGACAGGGCCTGGGGCCAACGTCCTGACTTTC

clone_size: .
j_call: TRBJ2-7
v_call: TRBV11-2
d_call: .
cdr3_aa: CASSLGHTSYEQYF
cdr3_nt: TGTGCCAGCAGCTTAGGGCACACTAGTTACGAGCAGTACTTC

clone_size: .
j_call: TRBJ2-7
v_call: TRBV14
d_call: TRBD2
cdr3_aa: CASSLGLAGPYEQYF
cdr3_nt: TGTGCCAGCAGCCTCGGACTAGCGGGCCCCTACGAGCAGTACTTC

clone_size: .
j_call: TRBJ2-5
v_call: TRBV28
d_call: .
cdr3_aa: CASSLWGGLQETQYF
cdr3_nt: TGTGCCAGCAGTTTATGGGGCGGACTCCAAGAGACCCAGTACTTC

clone_size: .
j_call: TRBJ1-2
v_call: TRBV6-5
d_call: .
cdr3_aa: CASSYRLDSSGYTF
cdr3_nt: TGTGCCAGCAGTTACCGCCTTGACAGTTCTGGCTACACCTTC

clone_size: few
j_call: TRBJ1-3
v_call: TRBV10-3
d_call: .
cdr3_aa: CAITRQAGNTIYF
cdr3_nt: TGTGCCATCACCCGACAGGCGGGCAACACCATATATTTT

clone_size: .
j_call: TRBJ2-7
v_call: TRBV15
d_call: .
cdr3_aa: CATSNSGYEQYF
cdr3_nt: TGTGCCACCAGCAACTCGGGCTACGAGCAGTACTTC

clone_size: .
j_call: TRBJ1-1
v_call: TRBV9
d_call: .
cdr3_aa: CASSLRGGNEAFF
cdr3_nt: TGTGCCAGCAGCCTCCGGGGGGGTAATGAAGCTTTCTTT

clone_size: medium-sized
j_call: TRBJ1-5
v_call: TRBV19
d_call: TRBD1
cdr3_aa: CASSIVQGIQPQHF
cdr3_nt: TGTGCCAGTAGTATAGTACAGGGGATTCAGCCCCAGCATTTT

clone_size: .
j_call: TRBJ2-1
v_call: TRBV5-1
d_call: TRBD1
cdr3_aa: CASSEGTESSYNEQFF
cdr3_nt: TGCGCCAGCAGCGAGGGGACAGAAAGCTCCTACAATGAGCAGTTCTTC

clone_size: .
j_call: TRBJ2-6
v_call: TRBV19
d_call: TRBD1
cdr3_aa: CASRGQVSGANVLTF
cdr3_nt: TGTGCCAGTAGGGGACAGGTTTCTGGGGCCAACGTCCTGACTTTC

clone_size: .
j_call: TRBJ2-3
v_call: TRBV5-1
d_call: TRBD1
cdr3_aa: CASSLDLGQGTDTQYF
cdr3_nt: TGCGCCAGCAGCTTGGACCTGGGACAGGGAACAGATACGCAGTATTTT

clone_size: .
j_call: TRBJ2-3
v_call: TRBV30
d_call: .
cdr3_aa: CAWSGHGRGSTDTQYF
cdr3_nt: TGTGCCTGGAGTGGACACGGGCGTGGGAGCACAGATACGCAGTATTTT

clone_size: .
j_call: TRBJ2-5
v_call: TRBV11-3
d_call: TRBD1
cdr3_aa: CATGEKTGTGETQYF
cdr3_nt: TGTGCCACCGGAGAGAAGACAGGGACAGGGGAGACCCAGTACTTC

clone_size: .
j_call: TRBJ1-1
v_call: TRBV2
d_call: .
cdr3_aa: CASSDPVNTEAFF
cdr3_nt: TGTGCCAGCAGTGATCCGGTGAACACTGAAGCTTTCTTT

clone_size: .
j_call: TRBJ2-1
v_call: TRBV5-4
d_call: .
cdr3_aa: CASSLVGGNEQFF
cdr3_nt: TGTGCCAGCAGCTTGGTAGGGGGCAATGAGCAGTTCTTC

clone_size: .
j_call: TRBJ2-2
v_call: TRBV7-6
d_call: .
cdr3_aa: CASTKGNTGELFF
cdr3_nt: TGTGCCAGCACCAAAGGGAACACCGGGGAGCTGTTTTTT

clone_size: medium-sized
j_call: TRBJ1-4
v_call: TRBV19
d_call: .
cdr3_aa: CASSIHTNEKLFF
cdr3_nt: TGTGCCAGTAGTATCCATACAAATGAAAAACTGTTTTTT

clone_size: .
j_call: TRBJ2-5
v_call: TRBV15
d_call: .
cdr3_aa: CATSRDRLSLSGTQYF
cdr3_nt: TGTGCCACCAGCAGAGATCGATTGAGCCTATCGGGGACCCAGTACTTC

clone_size: .
j_call: TRBJ1-2
v_call: TRBV19
d_call: .
cdr3_aa: CASSMSQDSGYGYTF
cdr3_nt: TGTGCCAGTAGTATGTCGCAGGACTCTGGCTATGGCTACACCTTC

clone_size: .
j_call: TRBJ2-7
v_call: TRBV27
d_call: .
cdr3_aa: CASSPRVGAINSEQYF
cdr3_nt: TGTGCCAGCAGTCCCCGCGTCGGGGCGATCAATTCCGAGCAGTACTTC

clone_size: .
j_call: TRBJ2-7
v_call: TRBV30
d_call: .
cdr3_aa: CAWSSSISYEQYF
cdr3_nt: TGTGCCTGGAGTTCGTCTATCTCCTACGAGCAGTACTTC

clone_size: .
j_call: TRBJ2-7
v_call: TRBV10-2
d_call: TRBD2
cdr3_aa: CASRDSGRASGEQYF
cdr3_nt: TGCGCCAGCAGGGATAGCGGGAGGGCGTCAGGCGAGCAGTACTTC

clone_size: .
j_call: TRBJ2-1
v_call: TRBV11-3
d_call: TRBD2
cdr3_aa: CASSVSTGTSIFNEQFF
cdr3_nt: TGTGCCAGCAGCGTATCAACCGGGACTAGTATCTTCAATGAGCAGTTCTTC

clone_size: .
j_call: TRBJ2-3
v_call: TRBV5-4
d_call: .
cdr3_aa: CASSLEGARTDTQYF
cdr3_nt: TGTGCCAGCAGCTTGGAAGGGGCCCGCACAGATACGCAGTATTTT

clone_size: .
j_call: TRBJ2-1
v_call: TRBV30
d_call: TRBD2
cdr3_aa: CAWIAGLADYNEQFF
cdr3_nt: TGTGCCTGGATTGCGGGACTAGCGGATTACAATGAGCAGTTCTTC

clone_size: .
j_call: TRBJ2-3
v_call: TRBV19
d_call: TRBD2
cdr3_aa: CASSIRGPASGSGYTQYF
cdr3_nt: TGTGCCAGTAGTATACGGGGCCCCGCTAGCGGGAGTGGATATACGCAGTATTTT

clone_size: few
j_call: TRBJ1-2
v_call: TRBV28
d_call: .
cdr3_aa: CASSLYGGRSLNYGYTF
cdr3_nt: TGTGCCAGCAGTTTATATGGGGGGCGCTCCTTAAACTATGGCTACACCTTC

clone_size: .
j_call: TRBJ1-1
v_call: TRBV10-2
d_call: .
cdr3_aa: CASSRREMSEAFF
cdr3_nt: TGCGCCAGCAGTCGCAGGGAAATGTCTGAAGCTTTCTTT

clone_size: .
j_call: TRBJ1-5
v_call: TRBV2
d_call: .
cdr3_aa: CASRPQGSNNQPQHF
cdr3_nt: TGTGCCAGCAGACCCCAGGGATCTAACAATCAGCCCCAGCATTTT

clone_size: .
j_call: TRBJ1-1
v_call: TRBV25-1
d_call: .
cdr3_aa: CASSERRRGGTEAFF
cdr3_nt: TGTGCCAGCAGTGAACGCCGGAGAGGGGGCACTGAAGCTTTCTTT

clone_size: few
j_call: TRBJ2-5
v_call: TRBV28
d_call: TRBD2
cdr3_aa: CASSFPLAEGQETQYF
cdr3_nt: TGTGCCAGCAGTTTCCCTCTAGCGGAAGGCCAAGAGACCCAGTACTTC

clone_size: .
j_call: TRBJ1-2
v_call: TRBV19
d_call: TRBD1
cdr3_aa: CASSIQTGGRGYTF
cdr3_nt: TGTGCCAGTAGTATCCAGACAGGGGGCCGTGGCTACACCTTC

clone_size: .
j_call: TRBJ2-3
v_call: TRBV23-1
d_call: TRBD2
cdr3_aa: CASSQRGPASGRATDTQYF
cdr3_nt: TGCGCCAGCAGTCAACGGGGTCCGGCTAGCGGGAGGGCAACGGATACGCAGTATTTT

clone_size: .
j_call: TRBJ2-1
v_call: TRBV7-7
d_call: .
cdr3_aa: CASSLAQHNEQFF
cdr3_nt: TGTGCCAGCAGCTTAGCGCAGCACAATGAGCAGTTCTTC

clone_size: .
j_call: TRBJ2-1
v_call: TRBV6-6
d_call: .
cdr3_aa: CASSLENLGNEQFF
cdr3_nt: TGTGCCAGCAGTCTTGAAAATCTAGGGAATGAGCAGTTCTTC

clone_size: few
j_call: TRBJ2-7
v_call: TRBV19
d_call: TRBD2
cdr3_aa: CASSTRPAGVSNYEQYF
cdr3_nt: TGTGCCAGTAGTACCCGCCCAGCGGGAGTAAGTAACTACGAGCAGTACTTC

clone_size: .
j_call: TRBJ1-1
v_call: TRBV19
d_call: .
cdr3_aa: CAGSIGQQNTEAFF
cdr3_nt: TGTGCCGGGTCGATCGGACAGCAGAACACTGAAGCTTTCTTT

clone_size: .
j_call: TRBJ1-4
v_call: TRBV9
d_call: .
cdr3_aa: CASSVAFGDEKLFF
cdr3_nt: TGTGCCAGCAGCGTAGCTTTCGGGGATGAAAAACTGTTTTTT

clone_size: .
j_call: TRBJ2-2
v_call: TRBV18
d_call: .
cdr3_aa: CASSSSGSNTGELFF
cdr3_nt: TGTGCCAGCTCATCCTCGGGGAGCAACACCGGGGAGCTGTTTTTT

clone_size: .
j_call: TRBJ2-1
v_call: TRBV19
d_call: TRBD2
cdr3_aa: CASSIDAALAGVVQFF
cdr3_nt: TGTGCCAGTAGTATAGATGCGGCACTAGCGGGAGTGGTGCAGTTCTTC

clone_size: .
j_call: TRBJ2-5
v_call: TRBV4-3
d_call: TRBD1
cdr3_aa: CASSQGTGGGQETQYF
cdr3_nt: TGCGCCAGCAGCCAAGGAACAGGGGGCGGACAAGAGACCCAGTACTTC

clone_size: few
j_call: TRBJ1-5
v_call: TRBV28
d_call: .
cdr3_aa: CASSGWQPQHF
cdr3_nt: TGTGCCAGCAGTGGGTGGCAGCCCCAGCATTTT

clone_size: .
j_call: TRBJ1-4
v_call: TRBV5-1
d_call: TRBD1
cdr3_aa: CASSLSGQINEKLFF
cdr3_nt: TGCGCCAGCAGCTTGTCGGGACAGATTAATGAAAAACTGTTTTTT

clone_size: .
j_call: TRBJ2-7
v_call: TRBV11-2
d_call: TRBD1
cdr3_aa: CASSLVGQGAYEQYF
cdr3_nt: TGTGCCAGCAGCTTAGTTGGGCAGGGGGCCTACGAGCAGTACTTC

clone_size: .
j_call: TRBJ1-2
v_call: TRBV9
d_call: .
cdr3_aa: CASSVGFYGYTF
cdr3_nt: TGTGCCAGCAGCGTAGGTTTCTATGGCTACACCTTC

clone_size: .
j_call: TRBJ1-1
v_call: TRBV7-9
d_call: .
cdr3_aa: CASSLEAGADEAFF
cdr3_nt: TGTGCCAGCAGCTTAGAAGCAGGGGCGGATGAAGCTTTCTTT